A selection of T cell receptor beta chains follows, all from one sample in a study of blood T cell repertoires in COVID-19. Here immunoSEQ multiplex PCR was the method, and the copy in TCRdb shows in-frame clones only, minus some. The sample yields around 290,000 clones, around 90% seen once. The sequenced material came from PBMCs or T cells enriched from blood (not recorded which). The source is a woman aged 35 to 49 who had recovered from COVID-19. Both conserved end residues are part of each CDR3. A D gene is named only where the DNA matches it firmly. Size values are once, few and many counts, or a class for expanded clones, and some rows have none.

cdr3_aa: CASSLVQGAYNEQFF; cdr3_nt: TGTGCCAGCAGCTTAGTACAGGGGGCCTACAATGAGCAGTTCTTC; clone_size: NA; d_call: TRBD1; j_call: TRBJ2-1; v_call: TRBV11-2
cdr3_aa: CASSQQSGTNEKLFF; cdr3_nt: TGTGCCAGCAGCCAACAATCGGGAACTAATGAAAAACTGTTTTTT; clone_size: NA; d_call: NA; j_call: TRBJ1-4; v_call: TRBV16
cdr3_aa: CASSPETRGPYEQYF; cdr3_nt: TGTGCCAGCAGTCCCGAAACAAGGGGCCCCTACGAGCAGTACTTC; clone_size: NA; d_call: NA; j_call: TRBJ2-7; v_call: TRBV6-5
cdr3_aa: CSVYSGAASYNEQFF; cdr3_nt: TGCAGCGTTTATAGCGGGGCAGCCTCCTACAATGAGCAGTTCTTC; clone_size: NA; d_call: TRBD2; j_call: TRBJ2-1; v_call: TRBV29-1
cdr3_aa: CASSVRDSTYGYTF; cdr3_nt: TGCGCCAGCAGCGTAAGGGACAGCACCTATGGCTACACCTTC; clone_size: NA; d_call: TRBD1; j_call: TRBJ1-2; v_call: TRBV5-1
cdr3_aa: CASSFLGRDNQPQHF; cdr3_nt: TGTGCCAGCAGTTTTCTCGGGCGGGACAATCAGCCCCAGCATTTT; clone_size: NA; d_call: NA; j_call: TRBJ1-5; v_call: TRBV28
cdr3_aa: CASSPFGLAGRRSTGELFF; cdr3_nt: TGTGCCAGCAGTCCCTTTGGACTAGCGGGGCGGAGGAGCACCGGGGAGCTGTTTTTT; clone_size: NA; d_call: TRBD2; j_call: TRBJ2-2; v_call: TRBV11-2
cdr3_aa: CASRGARVAWVANYGYTF; cdr3_nt: TGTGCCAGCAGGGGGGCCCGGGTAGCGTGGGTAGCTAACTATGGCTACACCTTC; clone_size: NA; d_call: NA; j_call: TRBJ1-2; v_call: TRBV2
cdr3_aa: CASSLVEDRDTEAFF; cdr3_nt: TGTGCCAGCAGCTTAGTGGAGGACAGGGACACTGAAGCTTTCTTT; clone_size: NA; d_call: TRBD1; j_call: TRBJ1-1; v_call: TRBV7-6
cdr3_aa: CASSIGQLINQPQHF; cdr3_nt: TGTGCCAGTAGTATAGGACAGCTAATCAATCAGCCCCAGCATTTT; clone_size: NA; d_call: NA; j_call: TRBJ1-5; v_call: TRBV19
cdr3_aa: CATSDPGQGRELFF; cdr3_nt: TGTGCCACCAGTGATCCGGGACAGGGGCGGGAGCTGTTTTTT; clone_size: NA; d_call: TRBD1; j_call: TRBJ2-2; v_call: TRBV24-1
cdr3_aa: CASSDGARYGYTF; cdr3_nt: TGTGCCAGCAGTGACGGAGCTCGCTATGGCTACACCTTC; clone_size: once; d_call: NA; j_call: TRBJ1-2; v_call: TRBV25-1
cdr3_aa: CASRSLGLAGGDTQYF; cdr3_nt: TGTGCCAGCAGATCCCTCGGGCTAGCGGGAGGAGATACGCAGTATTTT; clone_size: NA; d_call: TRBD2; j_call: TRBJ2-3; v_call: TRBV27
cdr3_aa: CASSLPVMNGGAGETQYF; cdr3_nt: TGCGCCAGCAGCTTGCCGGTGATGAACGGGGGGGCCGGGGAGACCCAGTACTTC; clone_size: NA; d_call: TRBD2; j_call: TRBJ2-5; v_call: TRBV5-1
cdr3_aa: CAWGRTVPGAFF; cdr3_nt: TGTGCCTGGGGACGGACAGTCCCCGGAGCTTTCTTT; clone_size: NA; d_call: NA; j_call: TRBJ1-1; v_call: TRBV30
cdr3_aa: CASSVVAGGDLHEQYF; cdr3_nt: TGTGCCAGCAGCGTAGTCGCGGGAGGAGATCTCCACGAGCAGTACTTC; clone_size: NA; d_call: TRBD2; j_call: TRBJ2-7; v_call: TRBV9
cdr3_aa: CSVNDRVGEQYF; cdr3_nt: TGCAGCGTTAACGACAGGGTTGGGGAGCAGTACTTC; clone_size: NA; d_call: TRBD1; j_call: TRBJ2-7; v_call: TRBV29-1
cdr3_aa: CASSFDGMNTEAFF; cdr3_nt: TGCGCCAGCAGCTTCGACGGGATGAACACTGAAGCTTTCTTT; clone_size: NA; d_call: NA; j_call: TRBJ1-1; v_call: TRBV5-1
cdr3_aa: CASKDRGSGYTF; cdr3_nt: TGTGCCAGTAAAGATAGGGGTTCTGGCTACACCTTC; clone_size: NA; d_call: NA; j_call: TRBJ1-2; v_call: TRBV19
cdr3_aa: CASSLSVVEQYF; cdr3_nt: TGTGCCAGCAGCTTATCCGTTGTCGAGCAGTACTTC; clone_size: NA; d_call: NA; j_call: TRBJ2-7; v_call: TRBV7-9
cdr3_aa: CSVQEENTEAFF; cdr3_nt: TGCAGCGTACAGGAAGAGAACACTGAAGCTTTCTTT; clone_size: NA; d_call: NA; j_call: TRBJ1-1; v_call: TRBV29-1
cdr3_aa: CASSVGGAGAGNNEQFF; cdr3_nt: TGCGCCAGCAGCGTTGGGGGAGCGGGAGCGGGGAACAATGAGCAGTTCTTC; clone_size: NA; d_call: TRBD2; j_call: TRBJ2-1; v_call: TRBV4-3
cdr3_aa: CASSFYQLGAQYF; cdr3_nt: TGTGCCAGCAGTTTCTACCAACTAGGAGCGCAGTACTTC; clone_size: once; d_call: NA; j_call: TRBJ2-7; v_call: TRBV28
cdr3_aa: CASSIDRDQPQHF; cdr3_nt: TGTGCCAGCAGTATTGATCGGGATCAGCCCCAGCATTTT; clone_size: NA; d_call: NA; j_call: TRBJ1-5; v_call: TRBV19
cdr3_aa: CASSPQGMNTEAFF; cdr3_nt: TGTGCCAGCAGCCCCCAGGGAATGAACACTGAAGCTTTCTTT; clone_size: NA; d_call: NA; j_call: TRBJ1-1; v_call: TRBV9
cdr3_aa: CASSEGDLNTEAFF; cdr3_nt: TGTGCCAGCAGCGAGGGTGACTTGAACACTGAAGCTTTCTTT; clone_size: NA; d_call: NA; j_call: TRBJ1-1; v_call: TRBV6-5
cdr3_aa: CSVEEYSGNTIYF; cdr3_nt: TGCAGCGTTGAGGAGTACTCTGGAAACACCATATATTTT; clone_size: NA; d_call: NA; j_call: TRBJ1-3; v_call: TRBV29-1
cdr3_aa: CASSVGSRTDTQYF; cdr3_nt: TGTGCCAGCAGCGTAGGTAGTCGCACAGATACGCAGTATTTT; clone_size: NA; d_call: NA; j_call: TRBJ2-3; v_call: TRBV9
cdr3_aa: CASSLAPGQGNTGELFF; cdr3_nt: TGCGCCAGCAGCTTGGCGCCGGGACAGGGGAACACCGGGGAGCTGTTTTTT; clone_size: NA; d_call: TRBD1; j_call: TRBJ2-2; v_call: TRBV5-1
cdr3_aa: CASSLVPKNTEAFF; cdr3_nt: TGCGCCAGCAGCTTGGTCCCTAAGAACACTGAAGCTTTCTTT; clone_size: NA; d_call: NA; j_call: TRBJ1-1; v_call: TRBV5-1
cdr3_aa: CASSQGDRAGYGYTF; cdr3_nt: TGTGCCAGCAGCCAAGGAGACAGGGCAGGGTATGGCTACACCTTC; clone_size: once; d_call: TRBD1; j_call: TRBJ1-2; v_call: TRBV3-1/TRBV3-2
cdr3_aa: CASSRSGGAYEQYF; cdr3_nt: TGTGCCAGCAGCCGTAGCGGGGGGGCCTACGAGCAGTACTTC; clone_size: few; d_call: TRBD2; j_call: TRBJ2-7; v_call: TRBV4-2
cdr3_aa: CAWSQSSDSGANVLTF; cdr3_nt: TGTGCCTGGAGTCAGTCGTCCGATTCTGGGGCCAACGTCCTGACTTTC; clone_size: few; d_call: NA; j_call: TRBJ2-6; v_call: TRBV30
cdr3_aa: CASSQAAGPVNYGYTF; cdr3_nt: TGCGCCAGCAGCCAAGCCGCGGGGCCGGTAAACTATGGCTACACCTTC; clone_size: NA; d_call: NA; j_call: TRBJ1-2; v_call: TRBV4-1
cdr3_aa: CASSWNRVGVYGYTF; cdr3_nt: TGTGCCAGCAGCTGGAACAGGGTCGGCGTTTATGGCTACACCTTC; clone_size: NA; d_call: NA; j_call: TRBJ1-2; v_call: TRBV7-9
cdr3_aa: CASSPRGGRETQYF; cdr3_nt: TGTGCCAGCAGCCCGCGCGGGGGGCGAGAGACCCAGTACTTC; clone_size: NA; d_call: TRBD2; j_call: TRBJ2-5; v_call: TRBV7-8
cdr3_aa: CATSREGSDGGSTNEKLFF; cdr3_nt: TGTGCCACCAGCAGAGAGGGGAGCGACGGCGGATCAACTAATGAAAAACTGTTTTTT; clone_size: NA; d_call: NA; j_call: TRBJ1-4; v_call: TRBV15
cdr3_aa: CALARGSYNEQFF; cdr3_nt: TGTGCCCTCGCAAGGGGGTCCTACAATGAGCAGTTCTTC; clone_size: NA; d_call: NA; j_call: TRBJ2-1; v_call: TRBV30
cdr3_aa: CSVIFEAMNTEAFF; cdr3_nt: TGCAGCGTTATATTCGAGGCAATGAACACTGAAGCTTTCTTT; clone_size: NA; d_call: NA; j_call: TRBJ1-1; v_call: TRBV29-1
cdr3_aa: CARNKGEWDNSPLHF; cdr3_nt: TGTGCCAGAAATAAGGGAGAGTGGGATAATTCACCCCTCCACTTT; clone_size: NA; d_call: NA; j_call: TRBJ1-6; v_call: TRBV7-5
cdr3_aa: CASSLIGTGGAVTEAFF; cdr3_nt: TGTGCCAGCAGCTTAATAGGGACAGGGGGCGCGGTGACTGAAGCTTTCTTT; clone_size: NA; d_call: TRBD1; j_call: TRBJ1-1; v_call: TRBV7-3
cdr3_aa: CASSELGTSGPYNEQFF; cdr3_nt: TGTGCCAGCAGTGAATTAGGGACTAGCGGTCCGTACAATGAGCAGTTCTTC; clone_size: NA; d_call: TRBD2; j_call: TRBJ2-1; v_call: TRBV2
cdr3_aa: CASSPGDRSREAFF; cdr3_nt: TGTGCCAGCTCACCCGGAGACAGGTCCCGTGAAGCTTTCTTT; clone_size: NA; d_call: NA; j_call: TRBJ1-1; v_call: TRBV18
cdr3_aa: CATTQDTRSYNEQFF; cdr3_nt: TGTGCCACGACTCAGGACACACGTTCCTACAATGAGCAGTTCTTC; clone_size: NA; d_call: NA; j_call: TRBJ2-1; v_call: TRBV19
cdr3_aa: CASSLGPRDPYEQYF; cdr3_nt: TGTGCCAGCAGTTTGGGACCACGGGATCCCTACGAGCAGTACTTC; clone_size: NA; d_call: NA; j_call: TRBJ2-7; v_call: TRBV5-4
cdr3_aa: CASSYSSGGASEQFF; cdr3_nt: TGTGCCAGCAGCTACTCTAGCGGGGGGGCCTCTGAGCAGTTCTTC; clone_size: NA; d_call: TRBD2; j_call: TRBJ2-1; v_call: TRBV2
cdr3_aa: CATSDQGSNQPQHF; cdr3_nt: TGTGCCACCAGTGACCAGGGGAGTAATCAGCCCCAGCATTTT; clone_size: NA; d_call: NA; j_call: TRBJ1-5; v_call: TRBV24-1
cdr3_aa: CASSWDRSNEKLFF; cdr3_nt: TGTGCCAGCAGCTGGGACAGATCAAATGAAAAACTGTTTTTT; clone_size: NA; d_call: TRBD1; j_call: TRBJ1-4; v_call: TRBV6-5
cdr3_aa: CASTYVAGNTEAFF; cdr3_nt: TGTGCCAGTACCTATGTCGCTGGGAACACTGAAGCTTTCTTT; clone_size: NA; d_call: NA; j_call: TRBJ1-1; v_call: TRBV19
cdr3_aa: CARSLAPVGGPGETQYF; cdr3_nt: TGTGCCAGAAGCTTGGCCCCCGTGGGAGGGCCCGGAGAGACCCAGTACTTC; clone_size: NA; d_call: TRBD2; j_call: TRBJ2-5; v_call: TRBV5-3
cdr3_aa: CASCLDSNCSPLHF; cdr3_nt: TGTGCCAGCTGCCTAGACAGTAATTGTTCACCCCTCCACTTT; clone_size: once; d_call: NA; j_call: TRBJ1-6; v_call: TRBV18
cdr3_aa: CASSRRAGGSNYEQYF; cdr3_nt: TGTGCCAGCAGCCGGAGAGCGGGAGGGTCTAACTACGAGCAGTACTTC; clone_size: NA; d_call: TRBD2; j_call: TRBJ2-7; v_call: TRBV11-1
cdr3_aa: CASSPNRALNTEAFF; cdr3_nt: TGTGCCAGCAGTCCTAACAGGGCACTGAACACTGAAGCTTTCTTT; clone_size: NA; d_call: NA; j_call: TRBJ1-1; v_call: TRBV6-5